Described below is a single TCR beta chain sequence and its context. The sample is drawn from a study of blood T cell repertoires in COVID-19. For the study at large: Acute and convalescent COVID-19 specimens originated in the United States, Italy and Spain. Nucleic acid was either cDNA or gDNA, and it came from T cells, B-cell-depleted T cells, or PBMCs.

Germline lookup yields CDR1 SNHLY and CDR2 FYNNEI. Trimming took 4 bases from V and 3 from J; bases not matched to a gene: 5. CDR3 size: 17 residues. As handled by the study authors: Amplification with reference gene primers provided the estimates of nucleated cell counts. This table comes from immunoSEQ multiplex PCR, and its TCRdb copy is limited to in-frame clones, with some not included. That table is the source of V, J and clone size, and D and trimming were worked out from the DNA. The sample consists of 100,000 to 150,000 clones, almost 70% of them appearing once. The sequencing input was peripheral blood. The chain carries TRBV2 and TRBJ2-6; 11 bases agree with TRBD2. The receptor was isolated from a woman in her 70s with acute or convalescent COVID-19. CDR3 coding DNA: TGTGCCAGCAGTGCGGTAGCGGGGGGGCTTGGGGCCAACGTCCTGACTTTC. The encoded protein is CASSAVAGGLGANVLTF.